Below are 15 T cell receptor beta chains sequenced from a single sample in a study of blood T cell repertoires in COVID-19. Profiling relied on immunoSEQ multiplex PCR, and the TCRdb table lists in-frame clones only, not all of them. The sample gives 200,000 to 250,000 clones, more than 80% of which show up once; approximately 2% is in the top ten. The sample was PBMCs or T cells enriched from blood (not recorded which). The receptors come from a man aged 55-75 years who had recovered from COVID-19.

The chain combines TRBV2 with TRBJ2-5; D is ambiguous. The CDR3 covers 13 residues. V was clipped by 2 bases and J by 2 bases, with 6 bases between them. Germline lookup yields CDR1 SNHLY and CDR2 FYNNEI. Written as DNA, the CDR3 is TGTGCCAGCAGTGAATCCATGCAAGAGACCCAGTACTTC. Protein sequence: CASSESMQETQYF.

V and J are TRBV7-9 and TRBJ1-5; D uncertain. This CDR3 is built from 14 residues. Germline values: CDR1 SEHNR, CDR2 FQNEAQ (reference sequence). Trimming took 5 bases from V and 7 from J, leaving 15 bases between them. The CDR3 reads CASSTSDGVQPQHF. Written as DNA, the CDR3 is TGTGCCAGCAGCACTAGCGATGGGGTCCAGCCCCAGCATTTT.

The chain employs TRBV7-9 and TRBJ2-3; 8 positions agree with TRBD2. Germline CDR1 is SEHNR and CDR2 is FQNEAQ (reference sequence). With 2 bases clipped from V and 4 bases from J, the junction kept 11 bases outside the gene matches. The CDR3 totals 17 residues. CDR3 residues: CASSLSVGGGSSDTQYF. CDR3 coding DNA: TGTGCCAGCAGCTTAAGCGTAGGCGGGGGGAGCTCAGATACGCAGTATTTT.

The chain carries TRBV3-1 (or the pseudogene TRBV3-2) and TRBJ1-2, with 7 bases fitting TRBD1. The CDR3 totals 15 residues. Germline CDR1 and CDR2: LGHDT and YNNKEL (reference sequence). V dropped 4 bases and J dropped 2; count of bases not matched to a gene: 7. The CDR3 DNA follows: TGTGCCAGCAGCCCTTGGGGGGACAGAAACTATGGCTACACCTTC. Protein: CASSPWGDRNYGYTF.

The gene calls are TRBV18 and TRBJ1-1, with D perhaps TRBD1 (6 bases). V was pared by 5 bases and J by 4 bases, with 11 bases between. The CDR3 is made up of 13 amino acids. The germline V gene has CDR1 KGHSH and CDR2 LQKENI. CDR3 bases: TGTGCCAGCTCAGCAACAGGGTTCACTGAAGCTTTCTTT. Its translation is CASSATGFTEAFF.

The chain has TRBV18 and TRBJ2-5; D gene unclear. This CDR3 region has 15 residues. Trimming took off 3 bases at V and 2 bases at J, with 13 bases between the two ends. CDR1 is KGHSH, CDR2 LQKENI, per germline. CDR3 loop: CASSPRLTRQETQYF. The DNA of the CDR3 is TGTGCCAGCTCACCTCGCCTGACAAGACAAGAGACCCAGTACTTC. The full variable domain, in which reference TRBV18 and TRBJ2-5 provide the parts outside the CDR3, is NAGVMQNPRHLVRRRGQEARLRCSPMKGHSHVYWYRQLPEEGLKFMVYLQKENIIDESGMPKERFSAEFPKEGPSILRIQQVVRGDSAAYFCASSPRLTRQETQYFGPGTRLLVL.

As to this clone: A read error may produce the germline difference seen at one junction end. The V gene is TRBV7-2, the J gene TRBJ1-1; the match to TRBD1 covers 9 bases. This CDR3 is 15 amino acids long. Per germline, CDR1 SGHTA and CDR2 FQGNSA. The CDR3 sequence: CASSSKTGTGIVLLF. As DNA, the CDR3 is TGTGCCAGCAGCTCGAAGACCGGGACAGGGATCGTCCTGCTCTTT.

This clone has more than one count but fewer than ten. This sequence joins TRBV3-1 (or the pseudogene TRBV3-2) and TRBJ1-2; 8 bases map to TRBD1. CDR1 is LGHDT, CDR2 YNNKEL, per germline (reference sequence). With V trimmed by 4 bases and J by 1 base, 8 bases remained unmatched. The CDR3 consists of 16 residues. The CDR3 loop is CASSPGAGGVNYGYTF. The DNA for the CDR3 is TGTGCCAGCAGCCCCGGGGCAGGGGGCGTTAACTATGGCTACACCTTC.

This rearrangement joins TRBV3-1 (or the pseudogene TRBV3-2) to TRBJ2-3; 8 nucleotides agree with TRBD2. CDR3 length: 16 residues. The junction had 7 bases not matched to a gene; V was cut back by 5 bases and J by 0 bases. Germline values: CDR1 LGHDT, CDR2 YNNKEL (reference sequence). CDR3 loop: CASSDGTSGSTDTQYF. DNA for the CDR3: TGTGCCAGCAGCGATGGAACTAGCGGTAGCACAGATACGCAGTATTTT.

This clone has just one count. V is TRBV29-1 and J is TRBJ1-3; 7 bases map to TRBD1. This CDR3 has 14 amino acids. Trimming took 6 bases from V and 1 from J; bases not matched to a gene: 6. Per the germline V gene, CDR1 is SQVTM and CDR2 is ANQGSEA. CDR3 sequence: CSVRQGASGNTIYF. CDR3 coding DNA: TGCAGCGTGCGACAGGGAGCATCTGGAAACACCATATATTTT.

The chain joins TRBV16 to TRBJ1-5; weak D call: TRBD1 (5 bases). This CDR3 has 13 amino acids. The ends were cut back, 2 bases at V and 5 bases at J, with 7 bases in the middle. Germline-derived CDR1 and CDR2 are KGHSY and FQNENV. The DNA of the CDR3 is TGTGCCAGCAGCCAAGGGGGGGATCAGCCCCAGCATTTT. Translated: CASSQGGDQPQHF.

The chain carries TRBV2 and TRBJ1-6, with TRBD1 matching 9 bases. CDR1 and CDR2 from the germline V gene are SNHLY and FYNNEI. The CDR3 sequence is 17 residues long. V gave up 6 bases and J gave up 7 bases; unmatched junction bases: 13. CDR3 sequence reads: CASSEPGTGYLNSPLHF. CDR3 nucleotides: TGTGCCAGCAGCGAACCCGGGACAGGGTATTTGAATTCACCCCTCCACTTT.

The genes are TRBV5-1 and TRBJ1-1; D is possibly TRBD1 (5 bases). Germline V gives CDR1 SGHRS, CDR2 YFSETQ. The CDR3 is 15 residues long. The ends were cut back, 4 bases at V and 0 bases at J, with 13 bases in the middle. CDR3 in DNA: TGCGCCAGCAGCCCCCCAGGGAATTTGAACACTGAAGCTTTCTTT. It yields the protein CASSPPGNLNTEAFF.

V gene TRBV11-3 combines with J gene TRBJ2-7, with 7 bases lining up with TRBD2. The CDR3 is 12 amino acids. With V trimmed by 0 bases and J by 7 bases, 0 bases remained unmatched. The germline CDR1 and CDR2 sequences are SGHNT and YENEEA. CDR3 loop: CASSLEAGEQYF. CDR3 nucleotide sequence: TGTGCCAGCAGCTTAGAAGCGGGGGAGCAGTACTTC.

In its sample, this clone was seen a few times. This chain uses TRBV21-1 with TRBJ2-1; TRBD1, the table's D call, lacks a check against the DNA. TRBV21-1 is listed as a pseudogene. This CDR3 is built from 13 residues. In DNA, the CDR3 is TGTGCCAGCAGCAAAGACAATTACAATGAGCAGTTCTTC. It specifies CASSKDNYNEQFF.